The sequence of this TCR beta chain was determined in a study of T cells in Graves' hyperthyroidism and ophthalmopathy. RNA transcripts provided the source from which TCR beta CDR3 regions were amplified. First-round RT-PCR targeting the TCR CDR3 was performed with the HTBI primer set. MiXCR was run by TCRdb on the multiplex PCR reads, yielding one entry per CDR3 protein. Among around 350,000 distinct CDR3 sequences listed, 15% to 20% were seen once. The CDR3 consists of 15 residues. The V end was cut by 5 bases, the J end by 3 bases, with 19 bases between. Germline CDR1 is SQVTM and CDR2 is ANQGSEA. This receptor was identified in a woman under 30 with Graves' hyperthyroidism. Sequencing used blood. The rearrangement joins TRBV29-1 to TRBJ1-1, with D unresolved. CDR3 protein: CSVRSKIRPDTEAFF. The CDR3 nucleotides are TGCAGCGTTCGCAGCAAGATTAGACCGGACACTGAAGCTTTCTTT.